A single sample gave rise to the 11 T cell receptor beta chains below, sequenced in a study of blood T cell repertoires in COVID-19. Assay: immunoSEQ multiplex PCR; the TCRdb copy retains only in-frame clones and omits some. The table lists some 180,000 clones, 86% of them singletons, with around 25% in the top ten. The sample was PBMCs or T cells enriched from blood (not recorded which). Source of these receptors: a woman aged 40 to 50 in a cohort exposed to, infected with or recovered from COVID-19 (not recorded which).

CDR3 protein: CASSLSINYGYTF. Written as DNA, the CDR3 is TGTGCCAGCAGTTTAAGCATTAACTATGGCTACACCTTC. The J gene is TRBJ1-2, the V gene TRBV28, with D unclear. Germline-derived CDR1 and CDR2 are MDHEN and SYDVKM. V shed 2 bases and J shed 1 base, with 5 bases lying between them. This CDR3 spans 13 amino acids.

This rearrangement joins TRBV2 to TRBJ2-7; the D is unclear. The CDR3 has 15 amino acids. CDR1 is SNHLY, CDR2 FYNNEI, per germline. The V end lost 8 bases, the J end lost 7 bases, and 24 bases lay between the germline ends. The CDR3 DNA is TGTGCCAGCTCGCGGATGCAAGGCGGTTCGTTGGAGCAGTACTTC. This encodes CASSRMQGGSLEQYF.

The rearrangement uses TRBV13 and TRBJ2-5; 10 nucleotides line up with TRBD2. The ends lost 3 bases at V and 2 bases at J; junction bases unmatched: 6. This CDR3 region has 16 residues. Germline V lookup: CDR1 PRHDT, CDR2 FYEKMQ (reference sequence). The DNA for the CDR3 is TGTGCCAGCAGCTTGGGGGTAGCGGGGGGACAAGAGACCCAGTACTTC. Its translation: CASSLGVAGGQETQYF.

The chain joins TRBV10-2 to TRBJ1-5, with 10 bases that match TRBD1. The trim removed 10 bases at V and 4 bases at J, leaving 4 bases unmatched. Germline CDR1 WSHSY, CDR2 SAAADI. This CDR3 is 13 amino acids long. The CDR3 loop reads CATSGQGNQPQHF. The CDR3 DNA sequence: TGCGCCACTTCGGGACAGGGGAATCAGCCCCAGCATTTT.

The gene calls are TRBV29-1 and TRBJ1-2, with TRBD1 as a possible D gene (6 bases). The germline CDR1 and CDR2 sequences are SQVTM and ANQGSEA. V was cut by 4 bases and J by 6 bases, with 9 bases left in between. CDR3 length: 11 residues. This CDR3 reads CSVVGDNGYTF. The CDR3 DNA follows: TGCAGCGTTGTGGGGGACAATGGCTACACCTTC.

This chain joins TRBV5-4 and TRBJ2-1; 13 positions match TRBD2. Germline values: CDR1 SGHNT, CDR2 YYREEE (reference sequence). V lost 4 bases to trimming and J lost 4 bases; unmatched junction nucleotides: 5. The CDR3 runs 16 residues. The CDR3 nucleotides read TGTGCCAGCAGCCCTAGGACTAGCGGGGGTTACAATGAGCAGTTCTTC. Protein: CASSPRTSGGYNEQFF.

The table lists this clone with a few counts. The chain combines TRBV30 with TRBJ1-1; possible D gene TRBD1, 5 bases. The CDR3 runs to 14 residues. Trimming took 4 bases from V and 1 from J, leaving 13 bases between them. Germline values: CDR1 GTSNPN, CDR2 SVGIG (reference sequence). This CDR3 is CAWTGKIRNTEAFF. The CDR3 nucleotides read TGTGCCTGGACAGGGAAGATAAGGAACACTGAAGCTTTCTTT.

The chain is built from TRBV5-1 and TRBJ2-2; D is perhaps TRBD2 (6 bases). There are 15 residues in the CDR3. CDR1 SGHRS and CDR2 YFSETQ come from the germline V gene. Trimming removed 5 bases from V and 0 bases from J, with 11 bases in between. The CDR3 nucleotides are TGCGCCAGCAGGAGGGACTCCGCGAACACCGGGGAGCTGTTTTTT. This sequence encodes CASRRDSANTGELFF.

This chain joins TRBV28 and TRBJ1-1; TRBD1 is a possible D gene (6 bases). V dropped 2 bases and J dropped 5 bases, with 9 bases sitting between them. Germline CDR1 reads MDHEN; CDR2 reads SYDVKM. This CDR3 has 13 amino acids. In nucleotides, the CDR3 is TGTGCCAGCAGTTTAGGGGGCGGAACTGAAGCTTTCTTT. Protein: CASSLGGGTEAFF.

V is TRBV27 and J is TRBJ1-5, with D possibly TRBD1 on 6 matching bases. This CDR3 comprises 14 residues. Between the trimmed V and J ends, which lost 5 bases and 6 bases, there was a span of 14 bases. Germline loops: CDR1 MNHEY, CDR2 SMNVEV (reference sequence). CDR3 coding DNA: TGTGCCAGCAGTATACAGGGTCTGGGTCAGCCCCAGCATTTT. Its translation: CASSIQGLGQPQHF.

This clone was recorded only once. The chain recombines TRBV7-9 with TRBJ2-2, with 7 bases aligning to TRBD2. V gave up 8 bases and J gave up 1 base; unmatched junction bases: 7. The CDR3 is made up of 15 amino acids. Germline V gene data show CDR1 as SEHNR and CDR2 as FQNEAQ (reference sequence). CDR3 region: CASPTSGGNTGELFF. The CDR3 coding sequence is TGTGCCAGCCCTACCTCGGGGGGGAACACCGGGGAGCTGTTTTTT.